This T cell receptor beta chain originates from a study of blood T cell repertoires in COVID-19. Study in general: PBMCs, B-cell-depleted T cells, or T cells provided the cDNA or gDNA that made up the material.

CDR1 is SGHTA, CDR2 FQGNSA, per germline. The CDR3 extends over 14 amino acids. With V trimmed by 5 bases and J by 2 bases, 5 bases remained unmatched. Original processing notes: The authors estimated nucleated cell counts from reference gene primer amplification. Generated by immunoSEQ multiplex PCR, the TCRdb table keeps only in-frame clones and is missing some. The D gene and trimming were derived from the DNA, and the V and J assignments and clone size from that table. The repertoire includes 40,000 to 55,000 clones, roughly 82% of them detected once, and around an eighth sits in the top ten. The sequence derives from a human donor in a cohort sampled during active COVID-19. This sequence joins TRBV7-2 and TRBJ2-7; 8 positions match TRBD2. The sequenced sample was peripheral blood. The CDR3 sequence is CASSRKTSAYEQYF. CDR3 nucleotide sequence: TGTGCCAGCAGCCGCAAGACTAGCGCCTACGAGCAGTACTTC. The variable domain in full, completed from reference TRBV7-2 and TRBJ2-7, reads GAGVSQSPSNKVTEKGKDVELRCDPISGHTALYWYRQSLGQGLEFLIYFQGNSAPDKSGLPSDRFSAERTGGSVSTLTIQRTQQEDSAVYLCASSRKTSAYEQYFGPGTRLTVT.